This TCR beta chain was sequenced in a study of blood T cell repertoires in COVID-19. Sequencing was performed with immunoSEQ multiplex PCR; in TCRdb, only in-frame clones are kept and a portion is missing. This repertoire shows over 100,000 clones, approximately 85% found once; its top ten account for about 11%. Germline V lookup: CDR1 SNHLY, CDR2 FYNNEI. Trimming took 5 bases from V and 7 from J, leaving 21 bases between them. The CDR3 contains 16 residues. The chain joins TRBV2 to TRBJ1-5, with D unclear. The clonotype comes from a man older than 75 with acute or convalescent COVID-19. The sample taken for sequencing was peripheral blood. The CDR3: CASSLDSFPAWQPQHF. DNA for the CDR3: TGTGCCAGCAGTTTGGACTCCTTTCCAGCATGGCAGCCCCAGCATTTT.